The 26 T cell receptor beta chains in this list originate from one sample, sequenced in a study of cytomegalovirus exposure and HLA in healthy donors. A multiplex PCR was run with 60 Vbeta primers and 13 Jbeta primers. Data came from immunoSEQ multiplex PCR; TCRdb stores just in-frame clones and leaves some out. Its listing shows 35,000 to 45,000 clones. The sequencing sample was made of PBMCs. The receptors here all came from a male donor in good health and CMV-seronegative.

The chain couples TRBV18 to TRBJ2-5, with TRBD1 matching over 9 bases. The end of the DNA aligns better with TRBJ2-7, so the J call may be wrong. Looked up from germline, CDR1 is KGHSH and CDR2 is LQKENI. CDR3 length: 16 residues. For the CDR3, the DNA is TGTGCCAGCTCCTTCGGACAGGGGCGGTCCTCCTACGAGCAGTACTTC. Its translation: CASSFGQGRSSYEQYF.

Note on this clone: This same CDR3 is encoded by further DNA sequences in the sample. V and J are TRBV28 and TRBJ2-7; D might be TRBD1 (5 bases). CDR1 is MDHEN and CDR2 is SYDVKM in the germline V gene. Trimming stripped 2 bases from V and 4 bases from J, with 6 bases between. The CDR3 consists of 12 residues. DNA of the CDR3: TGTGCCAGCAGTTTACAGGGATACGAGCAGTACTTC. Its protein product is CASSLQGYEQYF.

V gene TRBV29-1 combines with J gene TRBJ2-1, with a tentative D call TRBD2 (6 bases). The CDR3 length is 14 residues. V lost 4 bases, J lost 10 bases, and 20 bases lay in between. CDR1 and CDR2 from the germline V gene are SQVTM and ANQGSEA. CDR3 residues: CSVVRGRVGYEQFF. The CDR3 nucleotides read TGCAGCGTTGTACGGGGGAGAGTGGGTTACGAGCAGTTCTTC.

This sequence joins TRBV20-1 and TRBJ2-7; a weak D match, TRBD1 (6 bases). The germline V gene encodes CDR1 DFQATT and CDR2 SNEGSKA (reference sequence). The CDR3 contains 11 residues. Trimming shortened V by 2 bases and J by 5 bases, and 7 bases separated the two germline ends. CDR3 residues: CSARQGNEQYF. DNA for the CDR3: TGCAGTGCTAGACAGGGGAACGAGCAGTACTTC.

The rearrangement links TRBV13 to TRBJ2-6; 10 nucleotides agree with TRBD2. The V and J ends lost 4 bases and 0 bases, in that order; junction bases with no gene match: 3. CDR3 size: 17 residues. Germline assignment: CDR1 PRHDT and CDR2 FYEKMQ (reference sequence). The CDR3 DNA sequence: TGTGCCAGCAGCTATCTAGCGGGAGACTCTGGGGCCAACGTCCTGACTTTC. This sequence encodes CASSYLAGDSGANVLTF.

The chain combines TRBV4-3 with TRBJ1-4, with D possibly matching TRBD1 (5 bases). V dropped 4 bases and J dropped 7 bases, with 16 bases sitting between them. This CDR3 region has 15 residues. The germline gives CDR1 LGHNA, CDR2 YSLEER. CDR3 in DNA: TGCGCCAGCAGCCCCGCGGGGGGTAATGTTGAAAAACTGTTTTTT. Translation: CASSPAGGNVEKLFF.

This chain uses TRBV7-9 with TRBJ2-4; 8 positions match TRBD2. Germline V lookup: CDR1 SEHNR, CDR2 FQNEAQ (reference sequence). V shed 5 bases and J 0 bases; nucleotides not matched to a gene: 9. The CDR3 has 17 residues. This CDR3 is CASSPVSSGVAKNIQYF. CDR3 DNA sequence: TGTGCCAGCAGCCCTGTCAGTAGCGGGGTAGCCAAAAACATTCAGTACTTC.

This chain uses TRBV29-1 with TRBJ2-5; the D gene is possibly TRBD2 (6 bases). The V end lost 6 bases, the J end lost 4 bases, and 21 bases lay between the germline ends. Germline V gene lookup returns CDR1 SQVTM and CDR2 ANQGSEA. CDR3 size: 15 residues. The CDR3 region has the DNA TGCAGCGTGGCCCCTACTAGCACGGGCGGAGAGACCCAGTACTTC. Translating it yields CSVAPTSTGGETQYF.

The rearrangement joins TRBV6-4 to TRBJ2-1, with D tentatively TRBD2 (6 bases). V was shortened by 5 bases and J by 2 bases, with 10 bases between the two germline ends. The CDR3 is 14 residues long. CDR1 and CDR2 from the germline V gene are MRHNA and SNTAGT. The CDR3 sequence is CASSLDYPYNEQFF. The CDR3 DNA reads TGTGCCAGCAGTCTGGACTATCCCTACAATGAGCAGTTCTTC.

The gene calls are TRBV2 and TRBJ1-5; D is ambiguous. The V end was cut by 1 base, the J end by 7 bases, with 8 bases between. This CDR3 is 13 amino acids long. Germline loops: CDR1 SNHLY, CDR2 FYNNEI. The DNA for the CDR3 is TGTGCCAGCAGTGAAGGGATCAGGCAGCCCCAGCATTTT. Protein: CASSEGIRQPQHF.

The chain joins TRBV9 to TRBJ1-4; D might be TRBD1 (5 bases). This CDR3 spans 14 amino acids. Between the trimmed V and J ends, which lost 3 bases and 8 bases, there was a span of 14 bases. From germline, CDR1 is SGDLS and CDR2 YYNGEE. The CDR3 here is CASSAGGFREKLFF. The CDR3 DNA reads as TGTGCCAGCAGCGCGGGGGGGTTTCGGGAAAAACTGTTTTTT.

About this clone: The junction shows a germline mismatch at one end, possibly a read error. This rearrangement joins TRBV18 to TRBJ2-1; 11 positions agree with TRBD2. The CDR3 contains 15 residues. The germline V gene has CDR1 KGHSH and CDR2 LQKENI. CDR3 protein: CASSPLAGVNNEQFF. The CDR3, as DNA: TGTGCCAGCTCCCCACTAGCGGGAGTTAACAATGAGCAGTTCTTC.

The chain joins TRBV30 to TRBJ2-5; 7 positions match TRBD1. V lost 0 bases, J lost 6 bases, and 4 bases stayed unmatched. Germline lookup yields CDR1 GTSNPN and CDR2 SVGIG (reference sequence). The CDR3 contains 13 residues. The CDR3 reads CAWSVKGAKTQYF. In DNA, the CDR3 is TGTGCCTGGAGTGTAAAGGGGGCAAAGACCCAGTACTTC.

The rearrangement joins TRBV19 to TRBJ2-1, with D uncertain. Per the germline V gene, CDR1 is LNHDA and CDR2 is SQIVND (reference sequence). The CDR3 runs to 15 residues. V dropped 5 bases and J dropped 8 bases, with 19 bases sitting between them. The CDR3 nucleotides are TGTGCCAGTAGTGCCCCTTTATTAGTACTGGATGAGCAGTTCTTC. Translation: CASSAPLLVLDEQFF. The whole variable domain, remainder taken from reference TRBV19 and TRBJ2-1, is DGGITQSPKYLFRKEGQNVTLSCEQNLNHDAMYWYRQDPGQGLRLIYYSQIVNDFQKGDIAEGYSVSREKKESFPLTVTSAQKNPTAFYLCASSAPLLVLDEQFFGPGTRLTVL.

CDR3 protein: CASSPSPQGRETQYF. CDR3 coding DNA: TGTGCCAGCAGCCCCTCACCCCAGGGTCGGGAGACCCAGTACTTC. The chain combines TRBV9 with TRBJ2-5, with D possibly matching TRBD1 (5 bases). CDR3 length: 15 amino acids. Trimming cost V 4 bases and J 5 bases, with 18 bases left between them. Germline loops: CDR1 SGDLS, CDR2 YYNGEE.

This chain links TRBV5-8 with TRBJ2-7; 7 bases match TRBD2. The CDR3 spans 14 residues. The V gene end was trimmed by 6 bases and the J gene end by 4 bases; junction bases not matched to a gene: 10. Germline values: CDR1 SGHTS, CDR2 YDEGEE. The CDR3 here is CASKRRLADYEQYF. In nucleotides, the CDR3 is TGTGCCAGCAAACGAAGGCTAGCGGATTACGAGCAGTACTTC.

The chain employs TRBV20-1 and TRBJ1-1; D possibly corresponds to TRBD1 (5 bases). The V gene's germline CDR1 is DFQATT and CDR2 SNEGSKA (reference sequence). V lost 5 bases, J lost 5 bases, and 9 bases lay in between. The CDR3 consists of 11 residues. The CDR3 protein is CSAAQGTEAFF. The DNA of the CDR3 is TGCAGTGCTGCGCAGGGAACTGAAGCTTTCTTT.

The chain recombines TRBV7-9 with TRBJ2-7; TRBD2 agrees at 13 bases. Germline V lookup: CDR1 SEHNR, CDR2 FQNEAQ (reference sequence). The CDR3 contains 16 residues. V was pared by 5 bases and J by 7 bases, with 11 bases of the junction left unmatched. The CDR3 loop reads CASSRRGTSGTREQYF. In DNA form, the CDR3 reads TGTGCCAGCAGCCGTAGAGGGACTAGCGGGACGCGAGAGCAGTACTTC.

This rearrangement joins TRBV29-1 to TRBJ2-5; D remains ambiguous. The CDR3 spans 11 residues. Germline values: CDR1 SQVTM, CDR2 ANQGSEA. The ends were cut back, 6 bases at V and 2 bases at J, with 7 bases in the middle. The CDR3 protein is CSVRTQETQYF. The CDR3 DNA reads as TGCAGCGTCAGAACACAAGAGACCCAGTACTTC. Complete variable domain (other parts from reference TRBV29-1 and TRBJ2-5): SAVISQKPSRDICQRGTSLTIQCQVDSQVTMMFWYRQQPGQSLTLIATANQGSEATYESGFVIDKFPISRPNLTFSTLTVSNMSPEDSSIYLCSVRTQETQYFGPGTRLLVL.

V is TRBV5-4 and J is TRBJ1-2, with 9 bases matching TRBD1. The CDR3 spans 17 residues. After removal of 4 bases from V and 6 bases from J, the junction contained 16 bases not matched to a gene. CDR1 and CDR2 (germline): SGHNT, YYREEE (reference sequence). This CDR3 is CASSARDRDLQPDGYTF. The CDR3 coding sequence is TGTGCCAGCAGCGCCCGGGACAGGGACCTTCAACCCGATGGCTACACCTTC.

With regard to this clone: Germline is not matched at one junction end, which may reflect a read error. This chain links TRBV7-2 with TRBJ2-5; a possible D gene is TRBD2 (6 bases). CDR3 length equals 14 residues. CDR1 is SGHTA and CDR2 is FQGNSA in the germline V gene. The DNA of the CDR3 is TGTGCCAGCAGCTTACGTCCGCGGGGCCCCGTGGCGGACTTC. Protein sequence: CASSLRPRGPVADF.

CDR3 nucleotide sequence: TGTGCCATCCGGGGCGGGAGTGCGAGGGAGCAGTACTTC. Protein sequence: CAIRGGSAREQYF. V and J are TRBV28 and TRBJ2-7; 7 bases line up with TRBD2. Germline values: CDR1 MDHEN, CDR2 SYDVKM. The CDR3 totals 13 residues. V lost 10 bases and J lost 7; bases outside the gene matches: 13.

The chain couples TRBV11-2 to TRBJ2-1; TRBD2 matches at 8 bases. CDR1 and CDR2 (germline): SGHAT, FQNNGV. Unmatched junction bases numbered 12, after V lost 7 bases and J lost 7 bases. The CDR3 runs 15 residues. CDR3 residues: CASTVEVSGKNEQFF. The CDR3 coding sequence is TGTGCCAGCACCGTAGAGGTTAGCGGGAAGAATGAGCAGTTCTTC. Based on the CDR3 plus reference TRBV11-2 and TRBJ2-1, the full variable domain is EAGVAQSPRYKIIEKRQSVAFWCNPISGHATLYWYQQILGQGPKLLIQFQNNGVVDDSQLPKDRFSAERLKGVDSTLKIQPAKLEDSAVYLCASTVEVSGKNEQFFGPGTRLTVL.

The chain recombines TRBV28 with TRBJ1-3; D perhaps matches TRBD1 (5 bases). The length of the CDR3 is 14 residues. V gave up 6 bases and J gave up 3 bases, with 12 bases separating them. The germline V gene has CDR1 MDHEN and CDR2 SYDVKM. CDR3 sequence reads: CASRVLGLGNTIYF. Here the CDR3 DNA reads TGTGCCAGCAGAGTACTGGGACTTGGAAACACCATATATTTT.

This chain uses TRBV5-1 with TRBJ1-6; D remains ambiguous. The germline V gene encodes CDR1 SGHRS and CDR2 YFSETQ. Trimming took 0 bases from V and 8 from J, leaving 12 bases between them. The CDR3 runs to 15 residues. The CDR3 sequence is CASSLGPGLDSPLHF. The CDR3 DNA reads TGCGCCAGCAGCTTGGGTCCGGGGTTGGATTCACCCCTCCACTTT.

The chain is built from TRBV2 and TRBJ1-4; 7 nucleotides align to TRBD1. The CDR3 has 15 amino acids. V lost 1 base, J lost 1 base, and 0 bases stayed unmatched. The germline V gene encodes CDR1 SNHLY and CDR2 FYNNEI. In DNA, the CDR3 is TGTGCCAGCAGTGAAGACAGGGGAACTAATGAAAAACTGTTTTTT. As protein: CASSEDRGTNEKLFF.